These 27 T cell receptor beta chains share one sample of origin, sequenced in a study of OX40 agonist ivuxolimab in advanced cancers. Generated by immunoSEQ multiplex PCR, the TCRdb table keeps only in-frame clones and is missing some. Found here are 150,000 to 190,000 clones, roughly 92% of them singletons; the top ten hold under 0.4%. Sequencing used CD4+ or CD8+ T cells sorted from blood, obtained in a trial of the OX40 agonist ivuxolimab. These receptors were collected from an adult with an advanced solid tumor such as melanoma, head and neck, liver or kidney cancer.

This clone occurred once. J is TRBJ1-3 and V is TRBV5-6; weak D call: TRBD1 (6 bases). CDR3 length: 15 residues. V lost 4 bases and J 2 bases, leaving 13 bases between the germline ends. From germline, CDR1 is SGHDT and CDR2 YYEEEE. For the CDR3, the DNA is TGTGCCAGCAGCCAAACTCCAGGGGCTGGAAACACCATATATTTT. Translated: CASSQTPGAGNTIYF.

As for this clone: The sample holds other DNA sequences that translate to the same CDR3. The V gene is TRBV7-2, the J gene TRBJ2-7; TRBD1 might be the D (8 bases). From germline, CDR1 is SGHTA and CDR2 FQGNSA. The CDR3 runs to 14 residues. V dropped 6 bases and J dropped 2 bases, with 14 bases sitting between them. CDR3 residues: CASSPTGGAYEQYF. Here the CDR3 DNA reads TGTGCCAGCAGTCCTACAGGGGGGGCCTACGAGCAGTACTTC.

The chain couples TRBV7-9 to TRBJ2-7, with 12 bases aligning to TRBD2. After removal of 10 bases from V and 7 bases from J, the junction contained 17 bases not matched to a gene. Germline-derived CDR1 and CDR2 are SEHNR and FQNEAQ (reference sequence). The CDR3 runs 16 residues. The CDR3 region is CATQGLAGSRYREQYF. CDR3 sequence (DNA): TGTGCCACCCAGGGACTAGCGGGCTCCCGCTATCGGGAGCAGTACTTC.

The chain employs TRBV5-4 and TRBJ2-5; 10 nucleotides align to TRBD1. From germline, CDR1 is SGHNT and CDR2 YYREEE (reference sequence). This CDR3 is 15 amino acids long. The ends lost 1 base at V and 5 bases at J; junction bases unmatched: 5. The CDR3: CASSLLGTGEETQYF. In DNA form, the CDR3 reads TGTGCCAGCAGCTTGTTAGGGACAGGGGAGGAGACCCAGTACTTC.

This chain links TRBV7-8 with TRBJ2-4; maybe TRBD1 (5 bases). V dropped 3 bases and J dropped 7 bases, with 10 bases sitting between them. This CDR3 spans 13 amino acids. The germline V gene has CDR1 SGHVS and CDR2 FQNEAQ. CDR3 sequence reads: CASSFQGSNIQYF. DNA for the CDR3: TGTGCCAGCAGCTTCCAGGGTTCGAACATTCAGTACTTC.

The CDR3 region has the DNA TGTGCCAACGGGGGGGGCTCTGCCTACGAGCAGTACTTC. Its translation is CANGGGSAYEQYF. The chain carries TRBV10-3 and TRBJ2-7, with 8 bases matching TRBD2. The CDR3 runs to 13 residues. Looked up from germline, CDR1 is ENHRY and CDR2 is SYGVKD. J gave up 2 bases and V 10 bases, and 7 bases lay outside the gene matches.

This chain links TRBV18 with TRBJ2-7, with a possible D match to TRBD2 (5 bases). Germline values: CDR1 KGHSH, CDR2 LQKENI. Trimming stripped 6 bases from V and 5 bases from J, with 14 bases between. This CDR3 has 13 amino acids. In DNA, the CDR3 is TGTGCCAGCTCCCTCGTGGGGAGCCACGAGCAGTACTTC. Translating gives CASSLVGSHEQYF. The whole variable domain, filled in from reference TRBV18 and TRBJ2-7, reads NAGVMQNPRHLVRRRGQEARLRCSPMKGHSHVYWYRQLPEEGLKFMVYLQKENIIDESGMPKERFSAEFPKEGPSILRIQQVVRGDSAAYFCASSLVGSHEQYFGPGTRLTVT.

The genes are TRBV25-1 and TRBJ2-3; D is undetermined. The ends were cut back, 0 bases at V and 5 bases at J, with 6 bases in the middle. This CDR3 contains 13 residues. Per germline, CDR1 MGHDK and CDR2 SYGVNS. The CDR3 DNA reads TGTGCCAGCAGTGAATATGATAAAGATACGCAGTATTTT. Amino acids: CASSEYDKDTQYF. The entire variable domain, with the rest obtained from reference TRBV25-1 and TRBJ2-3, is as follows: EADIYQTPRYLVIGTGKKITLECSQTMGHDKMYWYQQDPGMELHLIHYSYGVNSTEKGDLSSESTVSRIRTEHFPLTLESARPSHTSQYLCASSEYDKDTQYFGPGTRLTVL.

The rearrangement links TRBV7-2 to TRBJ2-3; 12 bases match TRBD1. V was clipped by 4 bases and J by 4 bases; unmatched bases: 6. The CDR3 loop spans 16 amino acids. The V gene's germline CDR1 is SGHTA and CDR2 FQGNSA. CDR3 sequence reads: CASSSRDRGRPDTQYF. CDR3 DNA sequence: TGTGCCAGCAGCTCAAGGGACAGGGGGCGGCCAGATACGCAGTATTTT.

The rearrangement joins TRBV11-2 to TRBJ1-5, with TRBD1 matching over 8 bases. CDR3 size: 15 residues. The germline V gene encodes CDR1 SGHAT and CDR2 FQNNGV. Losses at the gene ends were 5 bases for V and 2 bases for J; bases not matched to a gene: 5. The CDR3 coding sequence is TGTGCCAGCAGCCCGCAGACAGGGGGCAATCAGCCCCAGCATTTT. Translation: CASSPQTGGNQPQHF.

The CDR3 loop reads CASSFREGRHNEQFF. CDR3 DNA sequence: TGTGCCAGCAGTTTCCGGGAGGGCCGTCACAATGAGCAGTTCTTC. The rearrangement links TRBV27 to TRBJ2-1; 8 bases fit TRBD2. Unmatched junction bases numbered 6, after V lost 3 bases and J lost 5 bases. The CDR3 is 15 amino acids. In germline, CDR1 is MNHEY, CDR2 SMNVEV (reference sequence).

The CDR3 nucleotides read TGTGCCAGCAGCGTTCTTGCGAACACCGGGGAGCTGTTTTTT. Protein: CASSVLANTGELFF. The chain has TRBV6-5 and TRBJ2-2; D is ambiguous. The germline V and J ends were trimmed by 6 bases and 0 bases, with 8 bases remaining between them. The length of the CDR3 is 14 residues. Germline assignment: CDR1 MNHEY and CDR2 SVGAGI.

The chain is built from TRBV7-2 and TRBJ1-1; possibly TRBD1 for D (6 bases). The CDR3 is made up of 15 amino acids. Trimming removed 0 bases from V and 5 bases from J, with 13 bases in between. CDR1 and CDR2 from the germline V gene are SGHTA and FQGNSA. This CDR3 is CASSLAQGSRTEAFF. The CDR3, as DNA: TGTGCCAGCAGCTTAGCACAGGGAAGTCGGACTGAAGCTTTCTTT.

V gene TRBV6-5 combines with J gene TRBJ1-2; a possible D gene is TRBD1 (6 bases). The V gene's germline CDR1 is MNHEY and CDR2 SVGAGI. CDR3 length: 11 amino acids. V shed 4 bases and J shed 8 bases, with 8 bases lying between them. The CDR3 sequence is CASSLGAGYTF. The CDR3 DNA sequence: TGTGCCAGCAGTTTGGGGGCAGGCTACACCTTC.

The chain uses TRBV5-4 and TRBJ1-4, with a weak D call TRBD1 (6 bases). Deletions cut 2 bases from V and 8 bases from J, with 16 bases between. The germline V gene encodes CDR1 SGHNT and CDR2 YYREEE (reference sequence). CDR3 length: 15 residues. The CDR3 DNA follows: TGTGCCAGCAGCTTACCCGGGACAATGGGAGAAAAACTGTTTTTT. Translated: CASSLPGTMGEKLFF. Full variable domain (remainder filled in from reference TRBV5-4 and TRBJ1-4): ETGVTQSPTHLIKTRGQQVTLRCSSQSGHNTVSWYQQALGQGPQFIFQYYREEENGRGNFPPRFSGLQFPNYSSELNVNALELDDSALYLCASSLPGTMGEKLFFGSGTQLSVL.

This clone was detected once. This chain links TRBV7-2 with TRBJ2-2, with 7 bases fitting TRBD1. Germline CDR1 reads SGHTA; CDR2 reads FQGNSA. With V trimmed by 5 bases and J by 2 bases, 5 bases remained unmatched. CDR3 size: 15 residues. DNA of the CDR3: TGTGCCAGCAGCCGGGACAGCGGAAACACCGGGGAGCTGTTTTTT. It yields the protein CASSRDSGNTGELFF. Complete variable domain (other parts from reference TRBV7-2 and TRBJ2-2): GAGVSQSPSNKVTEKGKDVELRCDPISGHTALYWYRQSLGQGLEFLIYFQGNSAPDKSGLPSDRFSAERTGGSVSTLTIQRTQQEDSAVYLCASSRDSGNTGELFFGEGSRLTVL.

This chain uses TRBV14 with TRBJ2-2; D perhaps matches TRBD1 (5 bases). Trimming pared 1 base from V and 7 bases from J, leaving 16 bases between. The CDR3 is 16 amino acids. Germline CDR1 reads SGHDN; CDR2 reads FVKESK. The CDR3 sequence: CASSQGVPGPFGELFF. CDR3 DNA: TGTGCCAGCAGCCAAGGGGTGCCAGGGCCTTTCGGGGAGCTGTTTTTT.

This chain links TRBV7-2 with TRBJ1-5; unclear D gene. The germline gives CDR1 SGHTA, CDR2 FQGNSA. There are 14 residues in the CDR3. The ends were cut back, 5 bases at V and 1 base at J, with 9 bases in the middle. The CDR3, as DNA: TGTGCCAGCAGCCTAATTATAAGCAATCAGCCCCAGCATTTT. This sequence encodes CASSLIISNQPQHF.

V gene TRBV6-5 combines with J gene TRBJ1-1; TRBD1 agrees at 9 bases. V trimming: 5 bases; J trimming: 1 base; junction bases outside the gene matches: 5. Per germline, CDR1 MNHEY and CDR2 SVGAGI. The CDR3 is 15 amino acids. CDR3 bases: TGTGCCAGCAGTCCCACGACAGGGGGGAACACTGAAGCTTTCTTT. It codes for CASSPTTGGNTEAFF.

The rearrangement joins TRBV5-8 to TRBJ2-7, with TRBD1 matching 7 bases. The CDR3 has 14 residues. The trim removed 0 bases at V and 3 bases at J, leaving 3 bases unmatched. Germline V lookup: CDR1 SGHTS, CDR2 YDEGEE. CDR3 amino acids: CASSLGPGGYEQYF. Written as DNA, the CDR3 is TGTGCCAGCAGCTTGGGGCCAGGGGGCTACGAGCAGTACTTC.

This rearrangement joins TRBV29-1 to TRBJ2-7; 11 bases match TRBD1. The ends lost 6 bases at V and 1 base at J; junction bases unmatched: 5. The V gene's germline CDR1 is SQVTM and CDR2 ANQGSEA. The CDR3 loop spans 14 amino acids. This chain's CDR3 is CSVQGQGASYEQYF. The CDR3 coding sequence is TGCAGCGTCCAAGGACAGGGGGCATCCTACGAGCAGTACTTC.

The chain has TRBV18 and TRBJ1-5; D unclear. Germline-derived CDR1 and CDR2 are KGHSH and LQKENI. Trimming stripped 2 bases from V and 7 bases from J, with 9 bases between. This CDR3 is built from 13 residues. The DNA of the CDR3 is TGTGCCAGCTCACCAGGGGATGCCCAGCCCCAGCATTTT. The encoded protein is CASSPGDAQPQHF. Full variable domain (missing parts from reference TRBV18 and TRBJ1-5): NAGVMQNPRHLVRRRGQEARLRCSPMKGHSHVYWYRQLPEEGLKFMVYLQKENIIDESGMPKERFSAEFPKEGPSILRIQQVVRGDSAAYFCASSPGDAQPQHFGDGTRLSIL.

The J gene is TRBJ2-7, the V gene TRBV5-6, with TRBD1 identical over 9 bases. The germline CDR1 and CDR2 sequences are SGHDT and YYEEEE. This CDR3 comprises 14 residues. V shed 0 bases and J 4 bases; nucleotides not matched to a gene: 2. DNA for the CDR3: TGTGCCAGCAGCTTGGCAGGGACAGGGTACGAGCAGTACTTC. It codes for CASSLAGTGYEQYF.

The chain is built from TRBV19 and TRBJ1-1, with a weak D call TRBD1 (6 bases). Per germline, CDR1 LNHDA and CDR2 SQIVND (reference sequence). V lost 2 bases and J lost 6, with 10 bases in between. The CDR3 runs 13 residues. CDR3 sequence (DNA): TGTGCCAGTAGTATACGGGGGCTTGCTGAAGCTTTCTTT. It specifies CASSIRGLAEAFF.

The V gene is TRBV5-4, the J gene TRBJ1-6; a weak D match, TRBD1 (5 bases). V lost 4 bases, J lost 7 bases, and 15 bases lay in between. The CDR3 has 15 amino acids. Per germline, CDR1 SGHNT and CDR2 YYREEE (reference sequence). The CDR3 sequence is CASSHRQISNSPLHF. CDR3 bases: TGTGCCAGCAGCCACCGACAGATTTCCAATTCACCCCTCCACTTT.

The rearrangement uses TRBV19 and TRBJ1-2; maybe TRBD1 (5 bases). The germline V and J ends were trimmed by 10 bases and 8 bases, with 20 bases remaining between them. Germline lookup yields CDR1 LNHDA and CDR2 SQIVND (reference sequence). This CDR3 is built from 13 residues. The CDR3 region is CATQQVYGSGYTF. The DNA of the CDR3 is TGTGCCACGCAACAGGTTTACGGGTCCGGCTACACCTTC. Using reference TRBV19 and TRBJ1-2 for the parts outside the CDR3, the full variable domain is DGGITQSPKYLFRKEGQNVTLSCEQNLNHDAMYWYRQDPGQGLRLIYYSQIVNDFQKGDIAEGYSVSREKKESFPLTVTSAQKNPTAFYLCATQQVYGSGYTFGSGTRLTVV.

V and J are TRBV11-2 and TRBJ1-1; D uncertain. Germline loops: CDR1 SGHAT, CDR2 FQNNGV. CDR3 length: 13 amino acids. Between the trimmed V and J ends, which lost 2 bases and 11 bases, there was a span of 15 bases. The CDR3 DNA is TGTGCCAGCAGCTTACGGTTCCTCCCTGGGGCTTTCTTT. This translates into CASSLRFLPGAFF.